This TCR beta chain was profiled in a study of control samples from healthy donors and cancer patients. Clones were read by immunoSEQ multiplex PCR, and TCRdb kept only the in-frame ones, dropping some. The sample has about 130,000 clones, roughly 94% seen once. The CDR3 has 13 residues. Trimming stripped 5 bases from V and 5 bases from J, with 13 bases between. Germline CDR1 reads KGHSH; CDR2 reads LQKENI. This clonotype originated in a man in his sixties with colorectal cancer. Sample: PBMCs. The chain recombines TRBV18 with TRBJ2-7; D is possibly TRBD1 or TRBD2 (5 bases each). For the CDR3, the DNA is TGTGCCAGCTCATCCGGGACCTTCCACGAGCAGTACTTC. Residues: CASSSGTFHEQYF. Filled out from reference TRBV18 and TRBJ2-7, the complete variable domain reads NAGVMQNPRHLVRRRGQEARLRCSPMKGHSHVYWYRQLPEEGLKFMVYLQKENIIDESGMPKERFSAEFPKEGPSILRIQQVVRGDSAAYFCASSSGTFHEQYFGPGTRLTVT.